Shown below are 11 T cell receptor beta chains from a single sample sequenced in a study of PD-L1 blockade in urothelial cancer. Measured with immunoSEQ multiplex PCR; TCRdb has only the in-frame clones, and not every one. The sample lists about 45,000 clones; approximately 82% were seen once. Sample time point: peripheral blood 6 weeks after treatment start. The specimen was PBMCs, collected around atezolizumab (anti-PD-L1) treatment. The source is a man between 60 and 70 years old with urothelial cancer.

The chain uses TRBV29-1 and TRBJ2-1, with D maybe TRBD2 (5 bases). This CDR3 contains 12 residues. Trimming shortened V by 5 bases and J by 8 bases, and 13 bases separated the two germline ends. Germline CDR1 is SQVTM and CDR2 is ANQGSEA. The CDR3 bases are TGCAGCGTTAGGGATAGCGAGTATGAGCAGTTCTTC. Protein sequence: CSVRDSEYEQFF.

The chain couples TRBV28 to TRBJ2-1, with 9 bases lining up with TRBD2. The V and J ends lost 3 bases and 3 bases, in that order; junction bases with no gene match: 27. Looked up from germline, CDR1 is MDHEN and CDR2 is SYDVKM. This CDR3 region has 23 residues. CDR3 in DNA: TGTGCCAGCAGTTTTGGGCTACTTGCCTTCAATAGCGGGGGAGGGAGGGACTACAATGAGCAGTTCTTC. Its translation: CASSFGLLAFNSGGGRDYNEQFF.

The chain joins TRBV7-2 to TRBJ2-3; 8 bases match TRBD2. The CDR3 totals 12 residues. After removal of 11 bases from V and 6 bases from J, the junction contained 7 bases not matched to a gene. Germline V gene lookup returns CDR1 SGHTA and CDR2 FQGNSA. The CDR3 coding sequence is TGTGCCGCTGGCGGGGGGCGGGATACGCAGTATTTT. Protein product: CAAGGGRDTQYF. Variable domain in full (rest from reference TRBV7-2 and TRBJ2-3): GAGVSQSPSNKVTEKGKDVELRCDPISGHTALYWYRQSLGQGLEFLIYFQGNSAPDKSGLPSDRFSAERTGGSVSTLTIQRTQQEDSAVYLCAAGGGRDTQYFGPGTRLTVL.

CDR3 region: CASSYSSPGGSGYTF. DNA of the CDR3: TGTGCCAGCAGTTACTCGAGTCCGGGGGGCAGTGGCTACACCTTC. The chain joins TRBV6-5 to TRBJ1-2; tentative D call: TRBD1 (6 bases). The CDR3 loop spans 15 amino acids. Germline loops: CDR1 MNHEY, CDR2 SVGAGI. V lost 0 bases, J lost 7 bases, and 15 bases lay in between.

This chain joins TRBV19 and TRBJ1-5; TRBD1 might be the D (6 bases). Germline V CDR1 and CDR2: LNHDA, SQIVND (reference sequence). CDR3 length: 16 residues. The V gene lost 5 bases and the J gene lost 1 base, with 15 bases spanning the gap. DNA of the CDR3: TGTGCCAGTAGTTCAACCAGGGGAAGAAGCAATCAGCCCCAGCATTTT. As protein: CASSSTRGRSNQPQHF. The full variable domain, rest sourced from reference TRBV19 and TRBJ1-5, is DGGITQSPKYLFRKEGQNVTLSCEQNLNHDAMYWYRQDPGQGLRLIYYSQIVNDFQKGDIAEGYSVSREKKESFPLTVTSAQKNPTAFYLCASSSTRGRSNQPQHFGDGTRLSIL.

This clone was counted between two and nine times. The chain is built from TRBV5-1 and TRBJ2-7, with D possibly matching TRBD2 (5 bases). Trimming left V 3 bases short and J 6 bases short, with 16 bases between. Germline CDR1 reads SGHRS; CDR2 reads YFSETQ. CDR3 length: 14 residues. The CDR3 region is CASSSRVSEGEQYF. The CDR3 DNA follows: TGCGCCAGCAGCTCCCGGGTCTCAGAGGGCGAGCAGTACTTC.

The chain employs TRBV28 and TRBJ1-1; TRBD1 matches at 9 bases. With V trimmed by 5 bases and J by 5 bases, 6 bases remained unmatched. The length of the CDR3 is 14 residues. The germline gives CDR1 MDHEN, CDR2 SYDVKM. For the CDR3, the DNA is TGTGCCAGCAGTCGCTACAGGGGGCAAACTGAAGCTTTCTTT. Amino acids: CASSRYRGQTEAFF.

The chain has TRBV5-1 and TRBJ2-7; a weak D match, TRBD1 (5 bases). CDR1 SGHRS and CDR2 YFSETQ come from the germline V gene. This CDR3 comprises 14 residues. The V end lost 2 bases, the J end lost 3 bases, and 12 bases lay between the germline ends. CDR3 DNA: TGCGCCAGCAGCTTAGGGGCGGAGATCTACGAGCAGTACTTC. Translated, it gives CASSLGAEIYEQYF.

The chain employs TRBV4-1 and TRBJ2-3; a weak D match, TRBD2 (5 bases). Deletions cut 1 base from V and 1 base from J, with 6 bases between. Germline CDR1 MGHRA, CDR2 YSYEKL. The CDR3 covers 14 residues. DNA for the CDR3: TGCGCCAGCAGCCAAGTCGGGGGCACAGATACGCAGTATTTT. This gives the protein CASSQVGGTDTQYF.

The chain uses TRBV7-6 and TRBJ1-5; possible D gene TRBD1, 5 bases. Germline V lookup: CDR1 SGHVS, CDR2 FNYEAQ. The CDR3 has 18 residues. V was trimmed by 5 bases and J by 0 bases, leaving 20 bases between them. CDR3 nucleotide sequence: TGTGCCAGCAGCCCCGAGTGGGACTATAGTGGTAGCAATCAGCCCCAGCATTTT. Translating it yields CASSPEWDYSGSNQPQHF.

This rearrangement joins TRBV2 to TRBJ1-5, with D tentatively TRBD1 (5 bases). V lost 6 bases to trimming and J lost 1 base, with 13 bases between them. Germline CDR1 SNHLY, CDR2 FYNNEI. There are 15 residues in the CDR3. CDR3 loop: CASSGLAGSNQPQHF. The CDR3 nucleotides are TGTGCCAGCAGCGGGCTGGCAGGGAGCAATCAGCCCCAGCATTTT.